The 7 T cell receptor beta chains below come from one sample, sequenced in a study of blood T cell repertoires in COVID-19 (dated by TCRdb to the early 2020s). Preparation of the library involved the immunoSEQ multiplex PCR assay. TCRdb carries this immuneACCESS record with in-frame sequences only. Its versions omit some clonotypes, under half of them owing to an unresolved V gene in the studies checked, with the rest unexplained. Across this sample there are about 72,000 clones, with about nine tenths seen only once. The ten biggest clones cover approximately 10% of the sample. The specimen sequenced was peripheral blood. The receptors come from a man between 70 and 80 years old with active or convalescent COVID-19.

The CDR3 nucleotides are TGCGCCAGCAGCCGCGGGACAGTGGGGTCCTACGAGCAGTACTTC. Translating gives CASSRGTVGSYEQYF. This chain connects TRBV5-1 to TRBJ2-7; maybe TRBD1 (7 bases). Trimming pared 4 bases from V and 1 base from J, leaving 15 bases between. CDR1 and CDR2 (germline): SGHRS, YFSETQ. The CDR3 extends over 15 amino acids.

The chain uses TRBV7-9 and TRBJ1-4; D perhaps matches TRBD1 (5 bases). Trimming cost V 5 bases and J 1 base, with 8 bases left between them. The CDR3 is made up of 14 amino acids. Germline lookup yields CDR1 SEHNR and CDR2 FQNEAQ (reference sequence). CDR3 in amino acids: CASSAGRTNEKLFF. The DNA for the CDR3 is TGTGCCAGCAGCGCAGGGCGAACTAATGAAAAACTGTTTTTT.

The chain joins TRBV7-9 to TRBJ1-2; D gene ambiguous. V lost 1 base, J lost 3 bases, and 6 bases lay in between. The CDR3 loop spans 13 amino acids. Looked up from germline, CDR1 is SEHNR and CDR2 is FQNEAQ (reference sequence). DNA for the CDR3: TGTGCCAGCAGCTTAGGGCCAGACTATGGCTACACCTTC. Translating it yields CASSLGPDYGYTF.

The gene calls are TRBV6-1 and TRBJ1-6, with 8 bases that match TRBD1. In germline, CDR1 is MNHNS, CDR2 SASEGT. CDR3 length: 21 residues. V shed 2 bases and J 0 bases; nucleotides not matched to a gene: 15. CDR3 protein: CASSESRPRQGLSSYNSPLHF. The CDR3 nucleotides are TGTGCCAGCAGTGAATCGAGGCCCAGACAGGGGTTGAGCTCCTATAATTCACCCCTCCACTTT.

The CDR3, as DNA: TGTGCCAGCAAGAGACAGGGGAACTACGAGCAGTACTTC. This encodes CASKRQGNYEQYF. V is TRBV19 and J is TRBJ2-7; 8 nucleotides agree with TRBD1. There are 13 residues in the CDR3. The V gene's germline CDR1 is LNHDA and CDR2 SQIVND (reference sequence). J was trimmed by 3 bases and V by 9 bases; bases with no gene match: 7. The full variable domain, in which reference TRBV19 and TRBJ2-7 provide the parts outside the CDR3, is DGGITQSPKYLFRKEGQNVTLSCEQNLNHDAMYWYRQDPGQGLRLIYYSQIVNDFQKGDIAEGYSVSREKKESFPLTVTSAQKNPTAFYLCASKRQGNYEQYFGPGTRLTVT.

The V and J genes are TRBV19 and TRBJ2-7; 7 bases match TRBD2. Germline V gene sequence: CDR1 LNHDA, CDR2 SQIVND (reference sequence). This CDR3 is 16 amino acids long. The V gene end was trimmed by 8 bases and the J gene end by 5 bases; junction bases not matched to a gene: 18. The CDR3 DNA reads as TGTGCCAGTCAAGAGAGGGCGGGAGTTAGTAGAGACGAGCAGTACTTC. It specifies CASQERAGVSRDEQYF.

V and J are TRBV5-8 and TRBJ2-2; D might be TRBD2 (5 bases). The CDR3 consists of 13 residues. V shed 7 bases and J shed 7 bases, with 14 bases lying between them. CDR1 is SGHTS, CDR2 YDEGEE, per germline. The CDR3 region has the DNA TGTGCCAGCCGCCAACACGGGATCGGGGAGCTGTTTTTT. Residues: CASRQHGIGELFF.